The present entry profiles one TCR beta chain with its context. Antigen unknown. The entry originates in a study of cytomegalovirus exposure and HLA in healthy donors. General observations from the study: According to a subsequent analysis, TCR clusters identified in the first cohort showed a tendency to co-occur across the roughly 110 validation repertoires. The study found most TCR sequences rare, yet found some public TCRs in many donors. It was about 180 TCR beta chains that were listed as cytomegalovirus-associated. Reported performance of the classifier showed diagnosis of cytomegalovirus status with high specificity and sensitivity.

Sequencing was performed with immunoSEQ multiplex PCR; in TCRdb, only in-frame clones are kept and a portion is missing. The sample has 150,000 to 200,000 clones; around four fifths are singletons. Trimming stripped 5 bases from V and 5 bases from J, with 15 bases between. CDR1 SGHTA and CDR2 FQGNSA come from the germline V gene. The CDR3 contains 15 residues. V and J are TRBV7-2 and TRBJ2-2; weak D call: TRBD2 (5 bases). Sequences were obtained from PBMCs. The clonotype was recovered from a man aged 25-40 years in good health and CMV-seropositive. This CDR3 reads CASSPTGWRTGELFF. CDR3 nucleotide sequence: TGTGCCAGCAGCCCCACGGGCTGGAGGACCGGGGAGCTGTTTTTT.